The rows below give T cell receptor beta chains drawn from one sample of a study of shared clonotypes between healthy human individuals. Clones were sequenced by immunoSEQ multiplex PCR, and TCRdb holds only the in-frame ones, with some missing. The table records 1.4 million or so clones, 98% of them present only once. The sequenced sample was naive CD4+ T cells sorted from blood. Every receptor here comes from a man aged 25 to 40 in good health. Both conserved end residues are part of each CDR3. The D gene is left open where the match is weak.

14	NA	TRBV5-5	TRBJ2-2	TGTGCCAGCAGCAAAGACAGAATCACCGGGGAGCTGTTTTTT	CASSKDRITGELFF
14	NA	TRBV28	TRBJ2-7	TGTGCCAGCAGTTTCTCGGGGAAGCTCTACGAGCAGTACTTC	CASSFSGKLYEQYF
16	TRBD1	TRBV5-5	TRBJ2-7	TGTGCCAGCAGCTTGTGGGACAGGAAACCGGGCTACGAGCAGTACTTC	CASSLWDRKPGYEQYF
16	NA	TRBV11-2	TRBJ2-7	TGTGCCAGCAGCTTAGATCGACCGGGAGTCTCCTACGAGCAGTACTTC	CASSLDRPGVSYEQYF
15	TRBD1	TRBV11-2	TRBJ1-2	TGTGCCAGCAGCTTACCGGGACAGCTGGTCTATGGCTACACCTTC	CASSLPGQLVYGYTF
18	TRBD2	TRBV18	TRBJ2-5	TGTGCCAGCTCACCAATATATGGACTAGCGGGAGCACAAGAGACCCAGTACTTC	CASSPIYGLAGAQETQYF
13	TRBD1	TRBV30	TRBJ1-2	TGTGCCTGGAACAGACAGGGGGACTTTGGCTACACCTTC	CAWNRQGDFGYTF
15	TRBD2	TRBV7-9	TRBJ2-3	TGTGCCAGCAGCCCGGGACTAGTAGGAACAGATACGCAGTATTTT	CASSPGLVGTDTQYF
16	TRBD2	TRBV9	TRBJ2-1	TGTGCCAGCAGCGTAGGACTAGCGGGAGGGTGGTATGAGCAGTTCTTC	CASSVGLAGGWYEQFF
17	TRBD2	TRBV7-9	TRBJ2-1	TGTGCCAGCAGCTCGTTTCGCGGCCTAGCGGGAGTCAATGAGCAGTTCTTC	CASSSFRGLAGVNEQFF
19	TRBD1	TRBV5-3	TRBJ1-1	TGTGCCAGAAGCACTGGACTCGGCGGGGACAGGACTTTGAACACTGAAGCTTTCTTT	CARSTGLGGDRTLNTEAFF
15	TRBD1	TRBV27	TRBJ1-5	TGTGCCAGCAGTTTAACGGGACAGGTCAGTCGGCCCCAGCATTTT	CASSLTGQVSRPQHF